The 30 T cell receptor beta chains below were found in one sample sequenced in a study of early T cells in non-severe SARS-CoV-2 infection. TCRdb reprocessed the 5' RACE reads via MiXCR and lists one record per CDR3 protein. The sample shows 100,000 to 150,000 distinct CDR3 sequences, more than 13% of them seen only once. Sequencing used whole blood. These receptors were obtained from an adult who was a healthcare worker with PCR-confirmed SARS-CoV-2 infection or an uninfected control (not recorded which).

The chain has TRBV24-1 and TRBJ2-1; the D gene is possibly TRBD2 (6 bases). CDR3 length: 18 amino acids. V was pared by 0 bases and J by 0 bases, with 14 bases between. CDR1 and CDR2 (germline): KGHDR, SFDVKD. The CDR3 DNA follows: TGTGCCACCAGTGATTTGAGACTAGAGGTTGGCTCCTACAATGAGCAGTTCTTC. Amino acid sequence: CATSDLRLEVGSYNEQFF.

The chain has TRBV10-1 and TRBJ2-4; TRBD2 might be the D (6 bases). The length of the CDR3 is 15 residues. Per the germline V gene, CDR1 is WNHNN and CDR2 is SYGVQD (reference sequence). V dropped 3 bases and J dropped 3 bases, with 12 bases sitting between them. The CDR3 region is CASSDGGEDKNIQYF. The CDR3 DNA reads as TGCGCCAGCAGTGACGGCGGGGAGGACAAAAACATTCAGTACTTC.

This clonotype has more than one count but fewer than ten. This chain joins TRBV7-2 and TRBJ2-1; tentatively, D is TRBD2 (5 bases). The germline V gene encodes CDR1 SGHTA and CDR2 FQGNSA. The CDR3 totals 15 residues. V was clipped by 1 base and J by 3 bases, with 10 bases between them. The CDR3 nucleotides are TGTGCCAGCAGCTTAGACGAGGGAGACTACAATGAGCAGTTCTTC. Amino acids: CASSLDEGDYNEQFF.

The chain uses TRBV12-3 or TRBV12-4 and TRBJ2-5, with TRBD1 matching over 8 bases. This CDR3 contains 14 residues. The V segment lost 8 bases and the J segment 2 bases; nucleotides outside the gene matches: 7. CDR3 in amino acids: CASSYYRGQETQYF. The CDR3 coding sequence is TGTGCCAGCTCCTATTACAGGGGGCAAGAGACCCAGTACTTC.

The chain recombines TRBV5-1 with TRBJ2-3, with a tentative D call TRBD1 (6 bases). Germline V gene data show CDR1 as SGHRS and CDR2 as YFSETQ. The V end was cut by 0 bases, the J end by 6 bases, with 11 bases between. The CDR3 is made up of 14 amino acids. As DNA, the CDR3 is TGCGCCAGCAGCTTGGAGAGGGGGAAGGATACGCAGTATTTT. This translates into CASSLERGKDTQYF.

This clonotype occurred a few times. The chain joins TRBV19 to TRBJ2-1; 7 bases are a match to TRBD2. Germline CDR1 and CDR2: LNHDA and SQIVND (reference sequence). The CDR3 totals 15 residues. V shed 2 bases, J shed 6 bases, and the junction held 7 bases outside the gene matches. The CDR3 nucleotides are TGTGCCAGTAGTATAATGCGGGGGTCCAGCAATGAGCAGTTCTTC. Its translation: CASSIMRGSSNEQFF.

The chain recombines TRBV10-3 with TRBJ2-7; TRBD2 aligns across 9 bases. J gave up 2 bases and V 5 bases, and 10 bases lay outside the gene matches. CDR1 is ENHRY, CDR2 SYGVKD, per germline. The length of the CDR3 is 16 residues. In nucleotides, the CDR3 is TGTGCCATCAGTCCCGGGGTAGCGGGGGCCACCTACGAGCAGTACTTC. Its translation is CAISPGVAGATYEQYF.

This chain joins TRBV18 and TRBJ2-7; perhaps TRBD1 as D (5 bases). The V and J ends lost 0 bases and 3 bases respectively, with 12 bases between them. The germline CDR1 and CDR2 sequences are KGHSH and LQKENI. The CDR3 extends over 15 amino acids. The DNA of the CDR3 is TGTGCCAGCTCACCACCAGGGGCCCCTAACTACGAGCAGTACTTC. This encodes CASSPPGAPNYEQYF.

The chain recombines TRBV14 with TRBJ2-1; the D gene is possibly TRBD2 (5 bases). CDR1 and CDR2 from the germline V gene are SGHDN and FVKESK. The CDR3 sequence is 16 residues long. Trimming shortened V by 4 bases and J by 4 bases, and 17 bases separated the two germline ends. In DNA, the CDR3 is TGTGCCAGCAGCCCCTGGACTCTGTGGGGATACAATGAGCAGTTCTTC. As protein: CASSPWTLWGYNEQFF.

The table lists this clonotype with a few counts. The rearrangement links TRBV29-1 to TRBJ2-1, with TRBD2 as a possible D gene (6 bases). Germline values: CDR1 SQVTM, CDR2 ANQGSEA. CDR3 length equals 13 residues. The V end lost 6 bases, the J end lost 7 bases, and 16 bases lay between the germline ends. CDR3 coding DNA: TGCAGCGTGGGGGATGAGGGAGGAAATGAGCAGTTCTTC. Translation gives CSVGDEGGNEQFF.

The gene calls are TRBV4-1 and TRBJ2-7, with 11 nucleotides matching TRBD2. CDR1 is MGHRA and CDR2 is YSYEKL in the germline V gene. With 4 bases clipped from V and 1 base from J, the junction kept 15 bases outside the gene matches. The CDR3 runs to 19 residues. The CDR3, as DNA: TGCGCCAGCAGCCCAGTGGGGCTTGATGGGACTAGCGGATCCTACGAGCAGTACTTC. It encodes CASSPVGLDGTSGSYEQYF.

CDR3 region: CASSPDGPGRYEQYF. CDR3 in DNA: TGCGCCAGCAGCCCCGATGGGCCGGGCAGGTACGAGCAGTACTTC. V gene TRBV10-1 combines with J gene TRBJ2-7; D remains ambiguous. The germline V gene encodes CDR1 WNHNN and CDR2 SYGVQD (reference sequence). V was shortened by 6 bases and J by 4 bases, with 19 bases between the two germline ends. This CDR3 has 15 residues.

Only a few counts were recorded for this clonotype. The chain links TRBV12-3 or TRBV12-4 to TRBJ1-3; D unresolved. This CDR3 has 17 amino acids. V gave up 2 bases and J gave up 0 bases, with 14 bases separating them. The CDR3 coding sequence is TGTGCCAGCAGTTTATGGGAACAGCTATACTCTGGAAACACCATATATTTT. This translates into CASSLWEQLYSGNTIYF.

The table lists this clonotype with a few counts. V is TRBV3-1 and J is TRBJ2-7; D may correspond to TRBD1 or TRBD2 (5 bases each). The germline gives CDR1 LGHDT, CDR2 YNNKEL (reference sequence). The V end lost 3 bases, the J end lost 3 bases, and 18 bases lay between the germline ends. CDR3 length: 16 residues. CDR3 bases: TGTGCCAGCAGCCACCCGCCGGGACCTACATACTACGAGCAGTACTTC. Residues: CASSHPPGPTYYEQYF.

The chain combines TRBV6-2 or TRBV6-3 with TRBJ2-7; D is perhaps TRBD2 (6 bases). Germline values: CDR1 MNHEY, CDR2 SVGEGT. Trimming removed 2 bases from V and 0 bases from J, with 14 bases in between. This CDR3 is built from 16 residues. The CDR3 sequence is CASSYSAAGYSYEQYF. CDR3 nucleotides: TGTGCCAGCAGTTACAGTGCCGCGGGGTACTCCTACGAGCAGTACTTC.

The CDR3 protein is CASSEALRVPKTQYF. CDR3 nucleotides: TGTGCCAGCAGTGAAGCGCTTCGGGTTCCAAAGACCCAGTACTTC. V is TRBV2 and J is TRBJ2-5, with unresolved D. V was trimmed by 0 bases and J by 6 bases, leaving 14 bases between them. The CDR3 has 15 residues. CDR1 is SNHLY and CDR2 is FYNNEI in the germline V gene.

This clonotype was counted ten times or more. V usage is TRBV5-1 and J usage is TRBJ2-3; 8 bases match TRBD2. V gave up 4 bases and J gave up 4 bases; unmatched junction bases: 11. The CDR3 has 16 residues. Germline V gene data show CDR1 as SGHRS and CDR2 as YFSETQ. The CDR3 DNA is TGCGCCAGCAGCCACGGTGAAGCGGGGGCCTCAGATACGCAGTATTTT. It translates to CASSHGEAGASDTQYF.

CDR3 region: CSVEYEGKAFF. CDR3 DNA sequence: TGCAGCGTTGAATATGAGGGGAAAGCTTTCTTT. The chain couples TRBV29-1 to TRBJ1-1; a weak D match, TRBD1 (5 bases). The germline V gene encodes CDR1 SQVTM and CDR2 ANQGSEA. Trimming left V 2 bases short and J 9 bases short, with 10 bases between. The CDR3 spans 11 residues.

A few counts support this clonotype. The chain carries TRBV3-1 and TRBJ2-5; 7 bases are a match to TRBD1. With V trimmed by 4 bases and J by 4 bases, 3 bases remained unmatched. This CDR3 has 13 amino acids. The germline V gene has CDR1 LGHDT and CDR2 YNNKEL (reference sequence). The CDR3 nucleotides read TGTGCCAGCAGCCGACAGGGCGTAGAGACCCAGTACTTC. Protein: CASSRQGVETQYF.

The chain carries TRBV27 and TRBJ2-2, with 7 bases fitting TRBD1. After removal of 3 bases from V and 5 bases from J, the junction contained 15 bases not matched to a gene. This CDR3 is 18 amino acids long. The germline CDR1 and CDR2 sequences are MNHEY and SMNVEV (reference sequence). CDR3: CASSFRKTGTHGTGELFF. CDR3 DNA sequence: TGTGCCAGCAGTTTCCGGAAGACAGGGACCCACGGAACCGGGGAGCTGTTTTTT.

The sample holds a few counts of this clonotype. V is TRBV6-6 and J is TRBJ1-6, with 10 bases lining up with TRBD1. Germline CDR1 reads MNHNY; CDR2 reads SVGAGI (reference sequence). CDR3 size: 15 residues. Trimming removed 3 bases from V and 7 bases from J; junction bases left unmatched: 3. CDR3 DNA sequence: TGTGCCAGCAGTTATGGGGGACAGGGGAATTCACCCCTCCACTTT. Protein product: CASSYGGQGNSPLHF.

The V call is TRBV7-3, the J call TRBJ2-3, with 9 bases lining up with TRBD2. The J segment lost 5 bases and the V segment lost 5 bases, leaving 8 bases of the junction unmatched. The CDR3 is 15 residues long. The germline V gene encodes CDR1 SGHTA and CDR2 FQGTGA. DNA of the CDR3: TGTGCCAGCAGCCAGGAGGCGGGGGGGCAAGATACGCAGTATTTT. Translated: CASSQEAGGQDTQYF.

This clonotype was counted ten times or more. The V gene is TRBV3-1, the J gene TRBJ2-1; TRBD2 matches 8 bases. Germline lookup yields CDR1 LGHDT and CDR2 YNNKEL (reference sequence). V dropped 4 bases and J dropped 2; count of bases not matched to a gene: 7. This CDR3 region has 16 residues. DNA of the CDR3: TGTGCCAGCAGCCCCCCCCCAGCGGGGGCCTACAATGAGCAGTTCTTC. Residues: CASSPPPAGAYNEQFF.

This chain connects TRBV7-2 to TRBJ2-5, with 10 bases lining up with TRBD2. V dropped 6 bases and J dropped 4; count of bases not matched to a gene: 5. The CDR3 loop spans 14 amino acids. CDR1 and CDR2 from the germline V gene are SGHTA and FQGNSA. The CDR3 is CASRQAGGVETQYF. The CDR3 DNA is TGTGCCAGCAGGCAAGCGGGGGGGGTAGAGACCCAGTACTTC.

This clonotype was seen more than once but under ten times. This chain connects TRBV7-2 to TRBJ1-2; 7 bases agree with TRBD1. The germline CDR1 and CDR2 sequences are SGHTA and FQGNSA. V was clipped by 2 bases and J by 3 bases; unmatched bases: 3. This CDR3 has 14 amino acids. CDR3 sequence: CASSLWDRDYGYTF. The CDR3 region has the DNA TGTGCCAGCAGCTTATGGGACAGAGACTATGGCTACACCTTC.

This clonotype was detected only a few times. The chain is built from TRBV29-1 and TRBJ1-2; D gene uncertain. In germline, CDR1 is SQVTM, CDR2 ANQGSEA. The CDR3 is made up of 12 amino acids. V shed 1 base and J shed 1 base, with 4 bases lying between them. The CDR3 is CSVEGNNYGYTF. CDR3 nucleotide sequence: TGCAGCGTTGAAGGGAATAACTATGGCTACACCTTC. Variable domain in full (rest from reference TRBV29-1 and TRBJ1-2): SAVISQKPSRDICQRGTSLTIQCQVDSQVTMMFWYRQQPGQSLTLIATANQGSEATYESGFVIDKFPISRPNLTFSTLTVSNMSPEDSSIYLCSVEGNNYGYTFGSGTRLTVV.

The rearrangement links TRBV18 to TRBJ1-2; D gene unclear. Germline values: CDR1 KGHSH, CDR2 LQKENI. V was cut by 2 bases and J by 7 bases, with 14 bases left in between. The CDR3 is 14 residues long. This chain's CDR3 is CASSPVRSGFGYTF. In DNA, the CDR3 is TGTGCCAGCTCACCAGTGCGGTCGGGGTTTGGCTACACCTTC.

The CDR3 is CASSLGVYLTDTQYF. CDR3 nucleotides: TGTGCCAGCAGCTTAGGCGTCTATCTCACAGATACGCAGTATTTT. The rearrangement uses TRBV7-2 and TRBJ2-3; unclear D gene. Germline loops: CDR1 SGHTA, CDR2 FQGNSA. The CDR3 is made up of 15 amino acids. V shed 1 base and J shed 2 bases, with 10 bases lying between them.

The chain uses TRBV18 and TRBJ2-7; D gene unclear. This CDR3 is built from 12 residues. From germline, CDR1 is KGHSH and CDR2 LQKENI. V shed 2 bases and J shed 9 bases, with 11 bases lying between them. The CDR3 here is CASSPEEAGQYF. The CDR3 DNA sequence: TGTGCCAGCTCACCAGAGGAAGCCGGGCAGTACTTC.

This clonotype came up a few times. The chain is built from TRBV13 and TRBJ1-6; 8 nucleotides align to TRBD1. Per the germline V gene, CDR1 is PRHDT and CDR2 is FYEKMQ (reference sequence). The CDR3 extends over 14 amino acids. V shed 4 bases, J shed 5 bases, and the junction held 1 base outside the gene matches. The CDR3 bases are TGTGCCAGCAGCTCGGACAGGGATAATTCACCCCTCCACTTT. Amino acid sequence: CASSSDRDNSPLHF.